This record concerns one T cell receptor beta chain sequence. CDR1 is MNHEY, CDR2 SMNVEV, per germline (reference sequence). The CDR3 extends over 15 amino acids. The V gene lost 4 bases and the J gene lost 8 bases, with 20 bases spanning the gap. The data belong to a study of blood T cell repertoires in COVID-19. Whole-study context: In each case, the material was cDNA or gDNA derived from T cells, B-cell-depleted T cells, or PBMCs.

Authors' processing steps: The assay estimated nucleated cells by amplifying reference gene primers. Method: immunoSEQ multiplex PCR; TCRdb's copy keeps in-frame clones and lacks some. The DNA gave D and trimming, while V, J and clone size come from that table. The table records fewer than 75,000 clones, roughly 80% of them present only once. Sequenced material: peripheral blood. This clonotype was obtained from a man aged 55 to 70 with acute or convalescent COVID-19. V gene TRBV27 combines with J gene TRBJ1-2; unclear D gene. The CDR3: CASSSPDLTLRGYTF. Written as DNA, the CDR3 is TGTGCCAGCAGTTCCCCGGATCTGACTCTTCGAGGCTACACCTTC.